This TCR beta chain was profiled in a study of T cell repertoires in cytomegalovirus infection (dated by TCRdb to the late 2010s). Looking at the study overall: Because public TCR beta signatures pointed to carriage of CMV infection together with the matching HLA type, the HLA type of each donor mattered for the analysis.

CDR1 and CDR2, per the germline V gene, are SGHVS and FQNEAQ. The CDR3 covers 13 residues, taking in both the cysteine and the phenylalanine. Only the CDR3 DNA stays, 39 bases, in frame from base 1. Trimming takes 5 bases from V and 1 base from J, and the germline ends sit 8 bases apart. This clonotype has ten or more counts. Its antigen has not been determined. No much larger clone exists at a distance of one base, and base qualities are not known. This sample was sequenced with an Illumina HiSeq 1500. The public reads were quality trimmed at Q25 with fastp and then assembled into clones with MiXCR by TCRdb, keeping productive beta chains. Every entry covers one CDR3 protein and lists the most common genes and DNA from its rows. The table for this sample lists about 740,000 distinct CDR3 sequences; less than 40% of them were counted only once. The ten biggest clones cover around 2.6% of the sample.

Study-wide conclusions, independent of this receptor: The ex vivo response was dominated by HLA-C-restricted CMV-specific TCR beta clonotypes, which also provided the single most frequent clonotype in two of eight donors. Carriers of CMV infection plus the relevant HLA type were discriminated by the cumulative frequency of public TCR beta family members in the study cohort and in an independent roughly 400-donor cohort.

Sequenced sample: PBMCs. The chain links TRBV7-8 with TRBJ1-1; a confident D gene designation cannot be given. The TCR originated in a human donor in good health (CMV status not recorded). Some clones in this sample may be carry-over from other donors' samples. DNA sequence: TGTGCCAGCAGCAGACCGGGGAACACTGAAGCTTTCTTT. The encoded protein is CASSRPGNTEAFF.